This TCR beta chain comes out of a study of vaccination and CD4 T cells after COVID-19. V gave up 3 bases and J gave up 8 bases, with 13 bases separating them. The CDR3 has 13 residues. CDR1 and CDR2 (germline): MNHEY, SMNVEV (reference sequence). Treatment noted: approximately nine-day PBMC culture with coronavirus spike peptide pools or control peptides (ViraFEST assay). The unexposed donor gave CD4+ T cells before the COVID-19 pandemic (2011-2018). This clonotype was counted a few times. Its antigen is unidentified. Sequencing of the DNA from cultured CD4+ T cells was carried out with the Oncomine TCR Beta short-read assay. A single record per CDR3 protein comes from TCRdb applying MiXCR to the PCR reads. In the table there are several thousand distinct CDR3 sequences, roughly 48% of which are singletons.

The chain employs TRBV27 and TRBJ1-2; D might be TRBD1 (6 bases). What was sequenced was CD4+ T cells from blood, cultured in vitro. The TCR sequence derives from a human donor in good health. CDR3 sequence (DNA): TGTGCCAGCAGTTTCACAGGGACTGGCGGCTACACCTTC. It is translated as CASSFTGTGGYTF.